The T cell receptor (beta chain) under discussion was sequenced for a study of blood T cell repertoires in COVID-19. The data were produced by immunoSEQ multiplex PCR, yet TCRdb's version contains in-frame clones alone and is incomplete. The sample contains over 55,000 clones, approximately 80% of which appear only once. The CDR3 length is 13 residues. Germline CDR1 and CDR2: MDHEN and SYDVKM. The J segment lost 6 bases and the V segment lost 8 bases, leaving 6 bases of the junction unmatched. The sequence was obtained from a human donor in a cohort sampled during active COVID-19. V gene TRBV28 combines with J gene TRBJ1-4, with 7 bases fitting TRBD1. Source material: peripheral blood. In DNA, the CDR3 is TGTGCCAGCTCAGGACAGGTTTATGAAAAACTGTTTTTT. It translates to CASSGQVYEKLFF.